These 23 T cell receptor beta chains were sequenced from one sample in a study of shared clonotypes between healthy human individuals. The data were produced by immunoSEQ multiplex PCR, yet TCRdb's version contains in-frame clones alone and is incomplete. The sample holds hundreds of thousands of clones, about two thirds seen once. Specimen: memory CD4+ T cells sorted from blood. Subset indicated: CD45RA-negative fraction. All receptors derive from a woman in her 30s in good health.

The V call is TRBV29-1, the J call TRBJ2-3; 12 bases are shared with TRBD2. This CDR3 region has 15 residues. Trimming at V came to 6 bases and at J to 1 base, leaving 5 bases not matched to a gene. CDR1 and CDR2 from the germline V gene are SQVTM and ANQGSEA. The CDR3 loop is CSVTSGRTGTDTQYF. CDR3 coding DNA: TGCAGCGTCACTAGCGGGAGGACAGGCACAGATACGCAGTATTTT.

The chain employs TRBV29-1 and TRBJ2-7, with D perhaps TRBD1 (6 bases). The CDR3 sequence is 13 residues long. Germline assignment: CDR1 SQVTM and CDR2 ANQGSEA. Trimming left V 3 bases short and J 6 bases short, with 15 bases between. The CDR3 loop is CSVELTGSGEQYF. In nucleotides, the CDR3 is TGCAGCGTTGAGTTGACAGGATCAGGCGAGCAGTACTTC.

The chain recombines TRBV5-5 with TRBJ2-7, with D possibly matching TRBD2 (6 bases). Trimming removed 4 bases from V and 0 bases from J, with 14 bases in between. This CDR3 has 15 residues. Looked up from germline, CDR1 is SGHKS and CDR2 is YYEKEE (reference sequence). The CDR3 loop reads CASSAGILSSYEQYF. The CDR3 nucleotides are TGTGCCAGCAGCGCGGGGATTCTTAGCTCCTACGAGCAGTACTTC.

The chain combines TRBV27 with TRBJ2-1, with 7 bases aligning to TRBD1. The CDR3 has 15 amino acids. From germline, CDR1 is MNHEY and CDR2 SMNVEV (reference sequence). Trimming removed 5 bases from V and 9 bases from J; junction bases left unmatched: 13. The CDR3 bases are TGTGCCAGCAGTCTCTGGACAGGCGGGTATAGTGAGCAGTTCTTC. It yields the protein CASSLWTGGYSEQFF.

The chain recombines TRBV14 with TRBJ2-7; 7 bases line up with TRBD1. This CDR3 is built from 15 residues. Germline values: CDR1 SGHDN, CDR2 FVKESK. J lost 2 bases, V lost 0 bases, and 4 bases had no gene match. CDR3 DNA: TGTGCCAGCAGCCAAGAAACCGGGACAGCCTACGAGCAGTACTTC. Protein product: CASSQETGTAYEQYF.

Notes on this clone: Other DNA sequences from this sample encode an identical CDR3 as well. This sequence joins TRBV18 and TRBJ2-3; D is unresolved. Trimming removed 2 bases at V and 3 bases at J, with 3 bases between. The CDR3 has 12 amino acids. Per the germline V gene, CDR1 is KGHSH and CDR2 is LQKENI. DNA for the CDR3: TGTGCCAGCTCACCAGAGACAGATACGCAGTATTTT. It codes for CASSPETDTQYF.

This clone appeared once. The chain recombines TRBV5-1 with TRBJ1-4; D is perhaps TRBD1 (5 bases). The V end lost 7 bases, the J end lost 4 bases, and 14 bases lay between the germline ends. CDR1 is SGHRS, CDR2 YFSETQ, per germline. The CDR3 extends over 14 amino acids. The CDR3 DNA sequence: TGCGCCAGCGGAACCGGGACCGTTAATGAAAAACTGTTTTTT. It encodes CASGTGTVNEKLFF.

The rearrangement joins TRBV19 to TRBJ2-1; D possibly corresponds to TRBD2 (5 bases). V was pared by 1 base and J by 5 bases, with 12 bases between. Germline values: CDR1 LNHDA, CDR2 SQIVND (reference sequence). This CDR3 comprises 15 residues. Here the CDR3 DNA reads TGTGCCAGTAGTATAGTAGGAGGAGAGCACAATGAGCAGTTCTTC. Protein product: CASSIVGGEHNEQFF. Using reference TRBV19 and TRBJ2-1 for the parts outside the CDR3, the full variable domain is DGGITQSPKYLFRKEGQNVTLSCEQNLNHDAMYWYRQDPGQGLRLIYYSQIVNDFQKGDIAEGYSVSREKKESFPLTVTSAQKNPTAFYLCASSIVGGEHNEQFFGPGTRLTVL.

The chain joins TRBV5-1 to TRBJ2-7; D may be TRBD1 or TRBD2 (5 bases each). CDR1 is SGHRS, CDR2 YFSETQ, per germline. The CDR3 is 16 amino acids. Trimming took 4 bases from V and 0 from J, leaving 17 bases between them. The CDR3 DNA follows: TGCGCCAGCAGCGGAGGACCCGGGACCACCTCCTACGAGCAGTACTTC. Its translation: CASSGGPGTTSYEQYF.

This chain uses TRBV6-1 with TRBJ1-4; 8 nucleotides line up with TRBD1. V shed 0 bases and J 8 bases; nucleotides not matched to a gene: 8. The CDR3 spans 16 residues. Per germline, CDR1 MNHNS and CDR2 SASEGT. The CDR3 nucleotides are TGTGCCAGCAGTGAAGCGGGACAGGCGGGTTACGAAAAACTGTTTTTT. Residues: CASSEAGQAGYEKLFF.

CDR3 coding DNA: TGCGCCAGCTCGGACAGCCCGGGAGGGCCCCAGCATTTT. Residues: CASSDSPGGPQHF. The chain uses TRBV5-1 and TRBJ1-5; a possible D gene is TRBD1 (6 bases). Germline V gene data show CDR1 as SGHRS and CDR2 as YFSETQ. The V end lost 7 bases, the J end lost 9 bases, and 17 bases lay between the germline ends. The CDR3 loop spans 13 amino acids.

V and J are TRBV5-1 and TRBJ2-2; TRBD2 matches at 8 bases. The CDR3 covers 18 residues. Germline lookup yields CDR1 SGHRS and CDR2 YFSETQ. J was trimmed by 5 bases and V by 0 bases; bases with no gene match: 12. Here the CDR3 reads CASSLGALRREATGELFF. In nucleotides, the CDR3 is TGCGCCAGCAGCTTGGGGGCGTTGAGGCGGGAGGCAACCGGGGAGCTGTTTTTT.

The genes are TRBV14 and TRBJ1-2, with D unresolved. The V gene lost 0 bases and the J gene lost 7 bases, with 12 bases spanning the gap. The length of the CDR3 is 14 residues. CDR1 SGHDN and CDR2 FVKESK come from the germline V gene. CDR3 residues: CASSQDWSAFGYTF. Written as DNA, the CDR3 is TGTGCCAGCAGCCAAGATTGGTCGGCTTTTGGCTACACCTTC.

Regarding this clone: Given a far larger clone just one base away, this is likely a sequencing read error. The chain employs TRBV29-1 and TRBJ2-3; D might be TRBD2 (6 bases). Trimming took 4 bases from V and 1 from J, leaving 6 bases between them. The CDR3 has 12 amino acids. Germline V lookup: CDR1 SQVTM, CDR2 ANQGSEA. This CDR3 reads CSVGGGTDTQYF. In DNA form, the CDR3 reads TGCAGCGTTGGGGGGGGCACAGATACGCAGTATTTT.

V is TRBV18 and J is TRBJ1-1, with a weak D call TRBD1 (5 bases). V lost 4 bases and J 0 bases, leaving 12 bases between the germline ends. Germline V lookup: CDR1 KGHSH, CDR2 LQKENI. The CDR3 contains 15 residues. The DNA for the CDR3 is TGTGCCAGCTCACTTACCGGGACTGTGAACACTGAAGCTTTCTTT. Translated, it gives CASSLTGTVNTEAFF.

For the CDR3, the DNA is TGTGCCAGCAGTGAAAGAGCGACAGGGCTCTCTGGAAACACCATATATTTT. This translates into CASSERATGLSGNTIYF. This chain connects TRBV2 to TRBJ1-3; 7 nucleotides agree with TRBD1. After removal of 2 bases from V and 0 bases from J, the junction contained 7 bases not matched to a gene. The CDR3 runs to 17 residues. Germline V gene sequence: CDR1 SNHLY, CDR2 FYNNEI. Using reference TRBV2 and TRBJ1-3 for the parts outside the CDR3, the full variable domain is EPEVTQTPSHQVTQMGQEVILRCVPISNHLYFYWYRQILGQKVEFLVSFYNNEISEKSEIFDDQFSVERPDGSNFTLKIRSTKLEDSAMYFCASSERATGLSGNTIYFGEGSWLTVV.

The chain carries TRBV4-2 and TRBJ2-1; TRBD1 agrees at 8 bases. The CDR3 totals 15 residues. Germline assignment: CDR1 LGHNA and CDR2 YNFKEQ. V gave up 3 bases and J gave up 7 bases; unmatched junction bases: 8. This CDR3 reads CASSHSGGFRNEQFF. DNA of the CDR3: TGTGCCAGCAGCCATTCAGGGGGCTTTAGGAATGAGCAGTTCTTC.

This clone was seen a handful of times. V gene TRBV27 combines with J gene TRBJ2-5; 10 bases fit TRBD1. From germline, CDR1 is MNHEY and CDR2 SMNVEV (reference sequence). This CDR3 is built from 13 residues. J gave up 4 bases and V 4 bases, and 0 bases lay outside the gene matches. The CDR3 bases are TGTGCCAGCAGTTGGGACAGGGGAGAGACCCAGTACTTC. It specifies CASSWDRGETQYF.

With respect to this clone: Other nucleotide sequences from this sample produce the same CDR3. The chain has TRBV18 and TRBJ2-7; TRBD1 matches 7 bases. CDR1 and CDR2 from the germline V gene are KGHSH and LQKENI. J lost 3 bases, V lost 5 bases, and 4 bases had no gene match. This CDR3 region has 13 residues. CDR3 in amino acids: CASSLGQSYEQYF. The CDR3, as DNA: TGTGCCAGCTCATTGGGACAGAGCTACGAGCAGTACTTC. Full variable domain (outside the CDR3, taken from reference TRBV18 and TRBJ2-7): NAGVMQNPRHLVRRRGQEARLRCSPMKGHSHVYWYRQLPEEGLKFMVYLQKENIIDESGMPKERFSAEFPKEGPSILRIQQVVRGDSAAYFCASSLGQSYEQYFGPGTRLTVT.

The rearrangement links TRBV2 to TRBJ1-1; no clear D gene. There are 14 residues in the CDR3. Germline CDR1 and CDR2: SNHLY and FYNNEI. The V gene lost 3 bases and the J gene lost 2 bases, with 10 bases spanning the gap. The CDR3 is CASSEVSVNTEAFF. The CDR3 nucleotides are TGTGCCAGCAGTGAGGTCAGCGTAAACACTGAAGCTTTCTTT.

This clone occurred a few times. The chain is built from TRBV4-2 and TRBJ2-4; the D gene is possibly TRBD2 (6 bases). Trimming left V 0 bases short and J 0 bases short, with 12 bases between. Germline V gene sequence: CDR1 LGHNA, CDR2 YNFKEQ. The CDR3 has 17 residues. CDR3 DNA: TGTGCCAGCAGCCAAGAATGGAGGGGTCTAGCCAAAAACATTCAGTACTTC. This translates into CASSQEWRGLAKNIQYF.

V and J are TRBV27 and TRBJ2-3, with 8 bases matching TRBD2. The CDR3 covers 16 residues. In germline, CDR1 is MNHEY, CDR2 SMNVEV (reference sequence). V was clipped by 4 bases and J by 1 base; unmatched bases: 7. CDR3 coding DNA: TGTGCCAGCAGTTCCATCCCGGGACTAGGCACAGATACGCAGTATTTT. This gives the protein CASSSIPGLGTDTQYF.

The rearrangement links TRBV18 to TRBJ2-2; D is possibly TRBD2 (5 bases). V lost 2 bases to trimming and J lost 5 bases, with 6 bases between them. CDR3 size: 13 residues. The germline CDR1 and CDR2 sequences are KGHSH and LQKENI. CDR3 in DNA: TGTGCCAGCTCACCATGGGAGACCGGGGAGCTGTTTTTT. This sequence encodes CASSPWETGELFF.